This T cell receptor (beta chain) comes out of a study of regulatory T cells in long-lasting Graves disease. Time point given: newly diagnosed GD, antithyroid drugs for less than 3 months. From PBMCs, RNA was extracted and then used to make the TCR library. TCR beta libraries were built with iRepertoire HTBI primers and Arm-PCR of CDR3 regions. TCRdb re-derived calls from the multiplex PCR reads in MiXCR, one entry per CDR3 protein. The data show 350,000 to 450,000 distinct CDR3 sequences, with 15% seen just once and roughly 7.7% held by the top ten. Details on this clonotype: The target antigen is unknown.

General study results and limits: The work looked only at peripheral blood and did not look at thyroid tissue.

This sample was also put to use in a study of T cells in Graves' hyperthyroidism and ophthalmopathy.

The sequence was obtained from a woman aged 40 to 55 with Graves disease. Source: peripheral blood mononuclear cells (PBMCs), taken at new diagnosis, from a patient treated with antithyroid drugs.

CDR3 in DNA: TGTGCCAGCAGCCTAGGGACAGACTATAATTCACCCCTCCACTTT. It yields the protein CASSLGTDYNSPLHF. The genes are TRBV12-3 or TRBV12-4 and TRBJ1-6; 7 positions match TRBD1. The CDR3 totals 15 residues. J was trimmed by 3 bases and V by 6 bases; bases with no gene match: 5.